The entry that follows covers one TCR beta chain sequence. Its antigen is still unknown. The sample is drawn from a study of cytomegalovirus exposure and HLA in healthy donors. Study-wide points: Later work associated roughly 17,000 TCR beta sequences with HLA alleles at 0.05 false discovery rate. In an earlier analysis, about 87% or about 30%: the productive usage of most TCR beta V segments. In a later analysis, the majority of CMV-associated beta chains seemingly showed HLA restriction. The authors considered a cluster of highly shared sequence variants likely to be a sequencing artifact.

PCR involved 60 Vbeta and 13 Jbeta primers. Generated by immunoSEQ multiplex PCR, the TCRdb table keeps only in-frame clones and is missing some. The data contain around 100,000 clones, around 10% of them singletons. The sample comprised PBMCs. The sequence derives from a man aged 35 to 55 in good health and CMV-seropositive.

CDR3 in DNA: TGTGCCAGCAGCCTAGCGGGGGATAGCTCCTACGAGCAGTACTTC. Its protein is CASSLAGDSSYEQYF. J is TRBJ2-7 and V is TRBV25-1; the match to TRBD2 covers 10 bases. Germline V gene data show CDR1 as MGHDK and CDR2 as SYGVNS. The CDR3 is 15 amino acids. J lost 0 bases, V lost 6 bases, and 5 bases had no gene match.